A single sample is the source of the 18 T cell receptor beta chains below, sequenced in a study of blood T cells in healthy people across ages (dated by TCRdb to 2014 to 2015). Libraries were made using 5' RACE. Sequencer: Illumina HiSeq 2500. A second PCR of 7 to 11 cycles was performed with a sample-barcoded 5' primer and a J-beta primer mix. The public reads were reanalyzed by TCRdb: fastp trimming at Q25, MiXCR alignment, in-frame beta chains only. Under each unique CDR3 protein, matching rows form one entry showing the most common genes and DNA. The sample table shows over 300,000 distinct CDR3 sequences, and 50% to 60% are seen once. Clones ranked in the top ten supply approximately 51% of the sample. Input material: blood. Every receptor here comes from a man aged 60-69 years in good health.

The gene calls are TRBV2 and TRBJ2-1; 11 bases match TRBD2. The CDR3 runs 18 residues. Trimming removed 2 bases from V and 5 bases from J; junction bases left unmatched: 11. Germline CDR1 is SNHLY and CDR2 is FYNNEI. CDR3: CASSELPSGRIFNNEQFF. The CDR3 bases are TGTGCCAGCAGTGAACTCCCTAGCGGGAGGATCTTTAACAATGAGCAGTTCTTC.

Notes on this clonotype: The junction shows a germline mismatch at one end, possibly a read error. The chain combines TRBV7-9 with TRBJ2-7; 9 nucleotides agree with TRBD1. Per germline, CDR1 SEHNR and CDR2 FQNEAQ (reference sequence). The CDR3 runs to 13 residues. The CDR3 region has the DNA TGTGCCTGCAGGGACAGGGCCCTTGGGGAGCAGTACTTC. It translates to CACRDRALGEQYF.

This rearrangement joins TRBV27 to TRBJ2-1; 8 nucleotides line up with TRBD1. The CDR3 covers 16 residues. Germline V gene data show CDR1 as MNHEY and CDR2 as SMNVEV (reference sequence). The trim removed 4 bases at V and 4 bases at J, leaving 9 bases unmatched. In DNA form, the CDR3 reads TGTGCCAGCAGTTCCCCCAGGGGGCTCCAATACAATGAGCAGTTCTTC. Encoded protein: CASSSPRGLQYNEQFF.

The chain uses TRBV20-1 and TRBJ2-1; a weak D match, TRBD2 (6 bases). The CDR3 spans 14 residues. Looked up from germline, CDR1 is DFQATT and CDR2 is SNEGSKA (reference sequence). V was pared by 6 bases and J by 10 bases, with 22 bases between. CDR3 sequence (DNA): TGCAGTGCCCATCGGGGCGGCGGGAAGGAAGAGCAGTTCTTC. It codes for CSAHRGGGKEEQFF.

The rearrangement joins TRBV7-9 to TRBJ2-3, with 10 nucleotides matching TRBD1. This CDR3 comprises 16 residues. V lost 5 bases to trimming and J lost 1 base; unmatched junction nucleotides: 6. In germline, CDR1 is SEHNR, CDR2 FQNEAQ (reference sequence). CDR3 in DNA: TGTGCCAGCAGCACACGGACAGGGGGACGCACAGATACGCAGTATTTT. Translated: CASSTRTGGRTDTQYF.

This clonotype was counted only a few times. The chain employs TRBV11-1 and TRBJ1-2; possibly TRBD1 for D (5 bases). CDR3 size: 15 residues. Germline assignment: CDR1 SGHAT and CDR2 FQDESV (reference sequence). Trimming took 4 bases from V and 2 from J, leaving 14 bases between them. CDR3 sequence reads: CASSWDRGENYGYTF. Here the CDR3 DNA reads TGTGCCAGCAGCTGGGACCGGGGCGAAAACTATGGCTACACCTTC.

In this sample, this clonotype turned up a few times. The chain employs TRBV12-5 and TRBJ2-3; D might be TRBD1 or TRBD2, each matching 5 bases. Trimming took 7 bases from V and 6 from J, leaving 14 bases between them. The CDR3 loop spans 13 amino acids. Germline-derived CDR1 and CDR2 are LGHNT and FRNRAP. CDR3 nucleotide sequence: TGTGCTAGTGACCCGGGACCTGGCGATACGCAGTATTTT. It codes for CASDPGPGDTQYF.

The gene calls are TRBV28 and TRBJ1-1; D ambiguous. The CDR3 spans 17 residues. The V end lost 3 bases, the J end lost 0 bases, and 17 bases lay between the germline ends. CDR1 and CDR2 (germline): MDHEN, SYDVKM. The CDR3 bases are TGTGCCAGCAGTTTGGATGTCGGTGCAGTTATGAACACTGAAGCTTTCTTT. Its translation is CASSLDVGAVMNTEAFF.

The chain couples TRBV6-2 or TRBV6-3 to TRBJ2-3; maybe TRBD1 (6 bases). The germline V gene has CDR1 MNHEY and CDR2 SVGEGT. CDR3 size: 13 residues. V dropped 5 bases and J dropped 4 bases, with 10 bases sitting between them. CDR3 amino acids: CASSDRTADTQYF. In DNA form, the CDR3 reads TGTGCCAGCAGTGACCGGACAGCAGATACGCAGTATTTT.

The chain links TRBV15 to TRBJ2-7, with 9 positions matching TRBD1. CDR1 is LNHNV and CDR2 is YYDKDF in the germline V gene (reference sequence). The CDR3 consists of 16 residues. With 2 bases clipped from V and 4 bases from J, the junction kept 9 bases outside the gene matches. The CDR3 loop reads CATSRPPGTGIYEQYF. As DNA, the CDR3 is TGTGCCACCAGCAGACCACCGGGGACAGGGATATACGAGCAGTACTTC.

The genes are TRBV12-3 or TRBV12-4 and TRBJ2-1; 7 bases agree with TRBD2. The CDR3 has 15 amino acids. V lost 4 bases, J lost 4 bases, and 7 bases stayed unmatched. The CDR3, as DNA: TGTGCCAGCAGTTCCCTAAGCGGGGCGTACAATGAGCAGTTCTTC. Its protein product is CASSSLSGAYNEQFF.

This chain links TRBV20-1 with TRBJ2-5; 10 bases are shared with TRBD1. CDR1 and CDR2 (germline): DFQATT, SNEGSKA (reference sequence). The CDR3 sequence is 15 residues long. V trimming: 1 base; J trimming: 0 bases; junction bases outside the gene matches: 2. CDR3 protein: CSARGGTGDQETQYF. CDR3 DNA sequence: TGCAGTGCTAGAGGTGGGACAGGGGACCAAGAGACCCAGTACTTC.

This clonotype was recorded many times. Being one base from a much bigger clone, this may be a read error. The chain is built from TRBV20-1 and TRBJ1-2, with 9 bases aligning to TRBD1. J was trimmed by 7 bases and V by 1 base; bases with no gene match: 7. The CDR3 spans 14 residues. Germline CDR1 reads DFQATT; CDR2 reads SNEGSKA (reference sequence). CDR3 protein: CSARAGDRVTGYTF. The CDR3 nucleotides read TGCAGTGCTAGAGCAGGGGACAGGGTGACTGGCTACACCTTC.

This chain connects TRBV20-1 to TRBJ2-3; perhaps TRBD2 as D (6 bases). V was clipped by 5 bases and J by 4 bases, with 16 bases between them. Germline V gene lookup returns CDR1 DFQATT and CDR2 SNEGSKA (reference sequence). The CDR3 has 14 amino acids. The CDR3 spells CSAPPTGVADTQYF. CDR3 nucleotide sequence: TGCAGTGCTCCCCCTACGGGAGTGGCAGATACGCAGTATTTT.

This chain links TRBV20-1 with TRBJ2-4, with D hard to call. This CDR3 is built from 14 residues. Germline V lookup: CDR1 DFQATT, CDR2 SNEGSKA (reference sequence). V was shortened by 4 bases and J by 1 base, with 11 bases between the two germline ends. The CDR3 DNA follows: TGCAGTGCTACCGACCCTCTGGCCAAAAACATTCAGTACTTC. Protein: CSATDPLAKNIQYF.

The chain employs TRBV12-3 or TRBV12-4 and TRBJ1-6; no reliable D call. V lost 4 bases and J lost 9, with 7 bases in between. This CDR3 comprises 12 residues. The CDR3 loop reads CASSSASSPLHF. In DNA form, the CDR3 reads TGTGCCAGCAGTTCAGCGTCTTCACCCCTCCACTTT.

The chain has TRBV6-2 or TRBV6-3 and TRBJ2-5; 8 nucleotides align to TRBD2. Per the germline V gene, CDR1 is MNHEY and CDR2 is SVGEGT. V shed 2 bases and J 5 bases; nucleotides not matched to a gene: 13. This CDR3 has 17 amino acids. The CDR3 region has the DNA TGTGCCAGCAGTTACGGGATTAGCGGGAACCGGGGGGAGACCCAGTACTTC. This gives the protein CASSYGISGNRGETQYF.

This clonotype was seen more than once but under ten times. This chain links TRBV5-1 with TRBJ2-1; 9 bases map to TRBD2. CDR3 length: 15 residues. After removal of 7 bases from V and 1 base from J, the junction contained 6 bases not matched to a gene. The germline V gene has CDR1 SGHRS and CDR2 YFSETQ. The CDR3 DNA reads as TGCGCCAGCGGACCTAGCGGGAATTCCTACAATGAGCAGTTCTTC. Its protein product is CASGPSGNSYNEQFF.